This T cell receptor beta chain was recorded in a study of blood T cell repertoires in COVID-19. In the original processing: Counts of nucleated cells, estimated from reference gene primer amplification, were obtained. Data came from immunoSEQ multiplex PCR; TCRdb stores just in-frame clones and leaves some out. That table gives V, J and clone size, and the DNA gave D and trimming. The sample shows about 170,000 clones, about four fifths of them seen only once. The germline V and J ends were trimmed by 2 bases and 4 bases, with 12 bases remaining between them. The CDR3 is 16 residues long. CDR1 is MNHEY, CDR2 SVGEGT, per germline.

The TCR was taken from a woman over 75 with active or convalescent COVID-19. The sequencing sample was made of peripheral blood. V is TRBV6-2 or TRBV6-3 and J is TRBJ1-6; D gene ambiguous. The CDR3 reads CASSYLGGTYNSPLHF. The CDR3 DNA sequence: TGTGCCAGCAGTTACCTGGGAGGAACATATAATTCACCCCTCCACTTT.